This TCR beta chain was documented in a study of T cells in Graves' hyperthyroidism and ophthalmopathy (dated 2019 in TCRdb). Some background on the complete study: Peripheral blood was collected at initial diagnosis, before any treatment. TCR V-J signatures able to tell the groups apart were searched for in a discovery cohort of 90 to 100 patients, of whom more than 40 had Graves' ophthalmopathy and 55 to 65 had stable Graves' hyperthyroidism. Prospective prediction of ophthalmopathy was tested in an independent validation cohort of fewer than 20 hyperthyroidism patients and approximately 17 patients who later progressed to ophthalmopathy. The 100 or so discovery patients were randomly divided into training and test sets at a 7:3 ratio. In about six Graves' hyperthyroidism patients, the study also compared T-cell repertoires from thyroid tissue with T-cell repertoires from blood. Once sampling was done, hyperthyroidism patients were given methimazole at a starting dose of 30 mg daily, whereas ophthalmopathy patients were given high-dose intravenous methylprednisolone. TCR Vbeta CDR3 sequencing of 130 to 150 peripheral blood samples (fewer than 45 ophthalmopathy, about 75 hyperthyroidism and about 17 progressor patients) is reported in the paper. The research as a whole found: No statistical method was used to set the sample size in advance, and investigators knew the group allocation. During validation, the model predicted progression to ophthalmopathy a median of approximately 6.5 months ahead of onset, with around 65% sensitivity and 72.22% specificity. Most expanded thyroid clonotypes (frequency above 0.001) were also detected in blood, suggesting blood repertoires may reflect thyroid immune responses. In cross-validation, a model built on a 13 V-J signature told ophthalmopathy apart from stable hyperthyroidism with 85% to 90% sensitivity and roughly 82% specificity, and in testing the same model reached 80%/75%.

This clonotype was seen only a few times. This clone's antigen is unknown. No clone much larger than this one lies a single base away; base qualities are absent. A patient counted as having stable Graves' hyperthyroidism if no progression to ophthalmopathy occurred over 18 months of follow-up. Hyperthyroidism patients were newly diagnosed, had a disease duration of under 2 months, and were aged 18 to 65 years. The study excluded patients with uncontrolled infections, other autoimmune diseases, pregnancy or lactation. Diagnoses relied on clinical symptoms, serum thyroxine and TRAb, thyroid ultrasound and orbital computed tomography. PBMCs were separated from roughly 9.3 ml of fresh peripheral blood using Ficoll-Paque density gradient centrifugation. Trizol reagent was used to extract total RNA, and RNA quality was then checked on an Agilent 2100 Bioanalyzer. Amplification of TCR beta CDR3 regions was carried out from RNA transcripts. A first-round RT-PCR of the TCR CDR3 used the HTBI primer set with the Qiagen OneStep RT-PCR kit. Libraries were constructed in a second round of multiplex PCR, after which size selection and purification were performed. Sequencing of the libraries was done on an Illumina HiSeq2000 using paired-end 100 bp reads. As for the authors' bioinformatics: Raw data were processed with SOAPnuke, discarding reads with adapters, uncalled bases, mean Phred below 15, or no exact constant-primer or identifier match. High-quality paired reads were merged using COPE v1.2.5, and each unique nucleotide sequence was defined as a clonotype. MiTCR v1.1 was used to align clonotypes to the IMGT TRBV, TRBD and TRBJ reference segments. Only V-J combinations with frequency above 0.0001, covering 99% to 99.2% of repertoires, were analysed. A TCS score was defined as the ratio of F50 (clonal expansion) to E x V (chaos), with BLOSUM62-based TCRdist applied between CDR3 peptides within each V-J. Welch's t-statistics and random forest reduced approximately 520 V-J features to some 14, which were used in a naive Bayes classifier (R e1071). TCRdb reran the public reads through fastp at Q25 and MiXCR, keeping productive beta chains. CDR3 protein sequences are deduplicated, and each keeps its most common genes and DNA. V and J calls and clone size were set by TCRdb, not the authors. The sample profile shows 400,000 to 500,000 distinct CDR3 sequences; under 15% of them were found once. Of the sample, around a sixth is held by the ten largest clones.

This TCR was sampled from a woman aged 18-29 years with Graves' hyperthyroidism. The specimen sequenced was blood.

CDR3 protein: CASSEAYRGETF. The DNA is TGTGCCAGCAGTGAAGCATACAGGGGGGAAACCTTC. The V and J genes are TRBV6-1 and TRBJ1-2; 8 central nucleotides agree with TRBD1. Ends trimmed: V by 0 bases, J by 14 bases; bases unmatched to a gene: 5. The germline V gene supplies CDR1 MNHNS and CDR2 SASEGT. Counted from cysteine to phenylalanine, this CDR3 has 12 amino acids. Here the CDR3 DNA is all that survives: 36 bases in frame from base 1.